This T cell receptor beta chain emerged from a study of T cells in Graves' hyperthyroidism and ophthalmopathy. Overall study findings and caveats: Prediction of ophthalmopathy progression came a median about 6 months pre-onset.

Authors of the study amplified TCR beta CDR3 regions from RNA transcripts. The HTBI set primed first-round TCR CDR3 RT-PCR. TCRdb analysed the multiplex PCR reads with MiXCR anew, one entry per CDR3 protein. Altogether under 400,000 distinct CDR3 sequences are present, 13% being singletons, with the ten largest covering 9% to 9.5%. CDR1 and CDR2 (germline): LGHNA, YSLEER. V shed 0 bases and J 5 bases; nucleotides not matched to a gene: 3. The CDR3 consists of 16 residues. A lack of ophthalmopathy progression within 18 months defined stable Graves' hyperthyroidism. Aged 18 to 65, the patients had hyperthyroidism that was newly diagnosed and had lasted under 2 months. Thyroid ultrasound and orbital computed tomography, with clinical symptoms and serum thyroxine and TRAb, informed diagnoses. This clonotype was observed a handful of times. What it recognizes is unknown.

This TCR came from a woman aged 18 to 35 with Graves' hyperthyroidism. V gene TRBV4-3 combines with J gene TRBJ2-1; 11 nucleotides match TRBD2. Source material: blood. The CDR3 DNA follows: TGCGCCAGCAGCCAAGAAACTAGCGGGAGAAACAATGAGCAGTTCTTC. This gives the protein CASSQETSGRNNEQFF.